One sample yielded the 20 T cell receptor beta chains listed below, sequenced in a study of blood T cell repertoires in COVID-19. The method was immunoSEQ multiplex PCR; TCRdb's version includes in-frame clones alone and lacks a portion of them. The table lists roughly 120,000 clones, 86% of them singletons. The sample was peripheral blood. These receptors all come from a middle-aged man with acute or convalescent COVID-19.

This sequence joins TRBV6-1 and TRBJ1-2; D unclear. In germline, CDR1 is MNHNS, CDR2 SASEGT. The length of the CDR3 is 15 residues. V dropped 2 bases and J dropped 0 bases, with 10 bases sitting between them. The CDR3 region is CASSELSVSNYGYTF. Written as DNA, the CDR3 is TGTGCCAGCAGTGAATTGTCGGTATCTAACTATGGCTACACCTTC.

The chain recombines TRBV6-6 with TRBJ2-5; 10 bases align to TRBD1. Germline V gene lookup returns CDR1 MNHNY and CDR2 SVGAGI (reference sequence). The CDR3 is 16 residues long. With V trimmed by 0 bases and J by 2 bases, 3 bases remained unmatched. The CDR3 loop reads CASSYSAGQGQETQYF. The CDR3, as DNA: TGTGCCAGCAGTTACTCGGCGGGACAGGGGCAAGAGACCCAGTACTTC.

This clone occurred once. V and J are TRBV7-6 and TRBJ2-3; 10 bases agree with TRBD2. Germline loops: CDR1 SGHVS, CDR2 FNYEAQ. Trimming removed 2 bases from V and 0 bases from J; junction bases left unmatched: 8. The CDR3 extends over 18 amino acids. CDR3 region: CASSLISLAGASTDTQYF. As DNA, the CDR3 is TGTGCCAGCAGCTTAATCTCTCTAGCGGGGGCCAGCACAGATACGCAGTATTTT.

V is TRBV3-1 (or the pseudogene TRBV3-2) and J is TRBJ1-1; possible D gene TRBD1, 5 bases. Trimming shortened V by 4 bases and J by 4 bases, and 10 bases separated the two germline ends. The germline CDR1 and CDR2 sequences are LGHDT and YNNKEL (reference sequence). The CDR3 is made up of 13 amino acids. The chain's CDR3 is CASSPGVSTEAFF. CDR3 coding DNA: TGTGCCAGCAGCCCGGGGGTCTCCACTGAAGCTTTCTTT.

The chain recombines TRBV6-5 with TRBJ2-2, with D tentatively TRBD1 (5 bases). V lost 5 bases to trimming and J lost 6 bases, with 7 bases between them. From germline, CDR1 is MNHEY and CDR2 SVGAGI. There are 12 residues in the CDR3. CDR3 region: CASSRGSGELFF. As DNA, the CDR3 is TGTGCCAGCAGTAGGGGTTCCGGGGAGCTGTTTTTT.

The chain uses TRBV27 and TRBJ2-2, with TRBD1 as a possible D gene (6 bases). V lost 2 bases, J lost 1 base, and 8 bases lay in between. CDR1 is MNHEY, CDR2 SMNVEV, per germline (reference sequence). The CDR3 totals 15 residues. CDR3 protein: CASSLQTGNTGELFF. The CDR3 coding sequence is TGTGCCAGCAGTTTACAGACAGGGAACACCGGGGAGCTGTTTTTT.

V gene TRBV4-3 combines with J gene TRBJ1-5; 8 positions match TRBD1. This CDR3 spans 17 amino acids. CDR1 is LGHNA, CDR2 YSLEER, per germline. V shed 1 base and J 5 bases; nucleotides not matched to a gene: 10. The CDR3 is CASSQASTGDLDQPQHF. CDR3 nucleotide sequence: TGCGCCAGCAGCCAAGCTTCGACAGGGGACCTCGATCAGCCCCAGCATTTT.

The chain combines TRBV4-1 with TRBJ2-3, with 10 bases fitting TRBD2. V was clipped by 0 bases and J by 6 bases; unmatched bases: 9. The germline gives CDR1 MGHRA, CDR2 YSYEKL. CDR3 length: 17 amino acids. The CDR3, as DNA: TGCGCCAGCAGCCAAGATCTGGGGACTAGCGCGTGGGATACGCAGTATTTT. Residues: CASSQDLGTSAWDTQYF.

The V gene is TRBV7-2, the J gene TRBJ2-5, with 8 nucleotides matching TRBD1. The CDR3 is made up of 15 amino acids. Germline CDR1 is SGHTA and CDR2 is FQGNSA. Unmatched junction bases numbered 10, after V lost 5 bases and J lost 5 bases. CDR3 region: CASSPDRGFFETQYF. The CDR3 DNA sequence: TGTGCCAGCAGCCCAGACAGGGGCTTTTTTGAGACCCAGTACTTC.

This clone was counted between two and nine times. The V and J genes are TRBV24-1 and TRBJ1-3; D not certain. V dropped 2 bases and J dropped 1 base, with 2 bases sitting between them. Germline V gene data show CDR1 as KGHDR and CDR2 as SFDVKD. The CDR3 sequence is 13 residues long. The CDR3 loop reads CATSDSSGNTIYF. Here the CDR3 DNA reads TGTGCCACCAGTGATTCGTCTGGAAACACCATATATTTT.

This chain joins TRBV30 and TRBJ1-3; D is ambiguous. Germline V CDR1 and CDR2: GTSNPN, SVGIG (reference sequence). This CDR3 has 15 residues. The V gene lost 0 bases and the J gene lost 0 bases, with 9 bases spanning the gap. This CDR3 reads CAWSVGVSSGNTIYF. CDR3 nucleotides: TGTGCCTGGAGTGTCGGTGTTAGCTCTGGAAACACCATATATTTT.

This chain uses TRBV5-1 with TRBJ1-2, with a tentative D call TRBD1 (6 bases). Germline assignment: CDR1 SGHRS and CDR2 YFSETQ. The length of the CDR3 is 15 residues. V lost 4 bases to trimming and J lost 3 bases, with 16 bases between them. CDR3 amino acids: CASSPGGGDDYGYTF. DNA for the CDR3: TGCGCCAGCAGCCCGGGAGGGGGGGACGACTATGGCTACACCTTC.

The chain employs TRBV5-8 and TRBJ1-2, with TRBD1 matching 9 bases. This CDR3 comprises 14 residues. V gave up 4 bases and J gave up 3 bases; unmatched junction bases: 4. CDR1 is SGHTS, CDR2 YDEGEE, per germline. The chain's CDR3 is CASSPDRGHYGYTF. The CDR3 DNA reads TGTGCCAGCAGCCCGGACAGGGGACACTATGGCTACACCTTC.

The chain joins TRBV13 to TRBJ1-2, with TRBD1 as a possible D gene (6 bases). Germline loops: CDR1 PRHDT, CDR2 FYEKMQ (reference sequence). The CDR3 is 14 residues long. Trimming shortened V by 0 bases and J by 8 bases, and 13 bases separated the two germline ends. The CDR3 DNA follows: TGTGCCAGCAGCTTAGGCCGGCAGGGGTTCGGCTACACCTTC. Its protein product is CASSLGRQGFGYTF.

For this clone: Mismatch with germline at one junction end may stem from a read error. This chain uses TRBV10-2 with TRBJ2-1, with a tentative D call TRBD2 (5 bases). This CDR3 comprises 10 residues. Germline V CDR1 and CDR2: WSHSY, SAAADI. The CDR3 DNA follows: TGCACCAGGACTTCTGATGAGCAGTTCTTC. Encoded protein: CTRTSDEQFF.

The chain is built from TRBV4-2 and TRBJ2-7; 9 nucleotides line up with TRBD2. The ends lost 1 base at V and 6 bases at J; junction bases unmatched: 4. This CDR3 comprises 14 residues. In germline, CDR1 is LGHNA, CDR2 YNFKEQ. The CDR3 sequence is CASSQVGGRGEQYF. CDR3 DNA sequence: TGTGCCAGCAGCCAAGTGGGCGGGAGGGGCGAGCAGTACTTC.

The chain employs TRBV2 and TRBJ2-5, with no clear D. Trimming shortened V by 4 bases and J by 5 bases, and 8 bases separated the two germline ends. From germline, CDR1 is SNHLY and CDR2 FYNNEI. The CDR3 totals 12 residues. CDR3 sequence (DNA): TGTGCCAGCAGTGTTAGTTGGGAGACCCAGTACTTC. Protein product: CASSVSWETQYF.

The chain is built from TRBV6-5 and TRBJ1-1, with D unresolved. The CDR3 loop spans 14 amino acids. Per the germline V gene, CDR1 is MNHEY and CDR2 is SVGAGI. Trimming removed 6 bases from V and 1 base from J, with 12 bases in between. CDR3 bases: TGTGCCAGCAGCCCCAGGACTGGGAACACTGAAGCTTTCTTT. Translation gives CASSPRTGNTEAFF.

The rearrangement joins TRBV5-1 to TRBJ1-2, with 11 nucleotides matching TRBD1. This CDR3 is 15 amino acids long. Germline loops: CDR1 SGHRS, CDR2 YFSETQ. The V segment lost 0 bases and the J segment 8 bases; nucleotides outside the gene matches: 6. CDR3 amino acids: CASSLAGQGAQGYTF. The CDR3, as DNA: TGCGCCAGCAGCTTGGCTGGACAGGGGGCGCAAGGCTACACCTTC.

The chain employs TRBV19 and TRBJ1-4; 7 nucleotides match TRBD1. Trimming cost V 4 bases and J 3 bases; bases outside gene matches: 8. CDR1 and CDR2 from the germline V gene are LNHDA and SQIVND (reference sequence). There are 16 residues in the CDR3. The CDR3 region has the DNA TGTGCCAGTAGTAGCCCCCGACAGGGCTCTAATGAAAAACTGTTTTTT. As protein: CASSSPRQGSNEKLFF. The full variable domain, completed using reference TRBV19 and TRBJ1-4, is DGGITQSPKYLFRKEGQNVTLSCEQNLNHDAMYWYRQDPGQGLRLIYYSQIVNDFQKGDIAEGYSVSREKKESFPLTVTSAQKNPTAFYLCASSSPRQGSNEKLFFGSGTQLSVL.